This T cell receptor (beta chain) was documented in a study of response to subunit inactivated influenza vaccine. This CDR3 spans 15 amino acids. Trimming removed 5 bases from V and 3 bases from J, with 14 bases in between. Study conclusions and caveats: Few additional T cells are recruited per seasonal influenza vaccination, authors suggested.

Comments on this clonotype: Its specificity is unknown.

MiXCR was run by TCRdb on the RT-PCR reads, yielding one entry per CDR3 protein. The table includes around 540,000 distinct CDR3 sequences, 10% to 15% detected once. This clonotype was sampled from a man in his forties or fifties who received an inactivated influenza vaccine. The sample consisted of PBMCs from blood, taken on the day of vaccination. The V gene is TRBV12-3 or TRBV12-4, the J gene TRBJ1-5; D gene uncertain. The CDR3 protein is CASSPPGWSNQPQHF. In DNA form, the CDR3 reads TGTGCCAGCAGTCCCCCTGGGTGGTCCAATCAGCCCCAGCATTTT.